These 30 T cell receptor beta chains were sequenced from one sample in a study of T cell repertoires and leukemia-associated antigens. These receptors are not linked to any known antigen. TCRdb used MiXCR to reprocess the 5' RACE reads, holding one entry per CDR3 protein. The table lists approximately 12,000 distinct CDR3 sequences, roughly two fifths of them singletons. Sequenced input: CD3+ T cells sorted from blood and cultured. The source is a female donor in good health.

This clonotype was seen at least ten times. The V and J genes are TRBV7-8 and TRBJ1-6; D is ambiguous. CDR1 and CDR2 (germline): SGHVS, FQNEAQ. Trimming left V 1 base short and J 0 bases short, with 10 bases between. The CDR3 has 17 residues. CDR3 coding DNA: TGTGCCAGCAGCTTAGTTGGGGTTAGCTCCTATAATTCACCCCTCCACTTT. Translated, it gives CASSLVGVSSYNSPLHF.

By frequency in the sample, this clonotype is medium-sized (0.01 to 0.1%). This chain uses TRBV7-2 with TRBJ2-1; 10 bases agree with TRBD2. After removal of 1 base from V and 8 bases from J, the junction contained 11 bases not matched to a gene. Germline assignment: CDR1 SGHTA and CDR2 FQGNSA. The CDR3 extends over 17 amino acids. CDR3 coding DNA: TGTGCCAGCAGCTTAGAGCGGACTAGCGGTCTGGGGGATGAGCAGTTCTTC. This codes for CASSLERTSGLGDEQFF.

About this clonotype itself: A read error may account for a junction end that differs from germline. The rearrangement links TRBV28 to TRBJ2-7, with 7 bases aligning to TRBD1. This CDR3 spans 15 amino acids. CDR1 and CDR2 (germline): MDHEN, SYDVKM. This CDR3 is CASSPGQRSPYDQYF. The CDR3 region has the DNA TGTGCCAGCAGCCCGGGACAGAGATCACCCTACGATCAGTACTTC.

The chain carries TRBV7-2 and TRBJ1-6, with D unclear. The ends were cut back, 8 bases at V and 9 bases at J, with 17 bases in the middle. From germline, CDR1 is SGHTA and CDR2 FQGNSA. This CDR3 has 14 residues. This CDR3 is CASSRAAEPSPLHF. CDR3 bases: TGTGCCAGCTCAAGGGCGGCCGAGCCTTCACCCCTCCACTTT.

In this sample, this clonotype turned up many times. The rearrangement joins TRBV25-1 to TRBJ1-1; no reliable D call. Trimming shortened V by 1 base and J by 6 bases, and 12 bases separated the two germline ends. This CDR3 comprises 14 residues. CDR1 is MGHDK, CDR2 SYGVNS, per germline. CDR3 sequence: CASSEWGDGAEAFF. DNA for the CDR3: TGTGCCAGCAGTGAATGGGGAGATGGCGCTGAAGCTTTCTTT.

J is TRBJ1-1 and V is TRBV5-1, with TRBD1 identical over 11 bases. The CDR3 runs to 15 residues. The J segment lost 4 bases and the V segment lost 4 bases, leaving 6 bases of the junction unmatched. The germline gives CDR1 SGHRS, CDR2 YFSETQ. The CDR3 coding sequence is TGCGCCAGCAGCCCCTGGGACAGGGGGGGCACTGAAGCTTTCTTT. The encoded protein is CASSPWDRGGTEAFF.

This clonotype occurred a few times. The rearrangement joins TRBV6-5 to TRBJ2-5, with 7 bases identical to TRBD2. The trim removed 0 bases at V and 5 bases at J, leaving 3 bases unmatched. The CDR3 has 14 residues. Germline V gives CDR1 MNHEY, CDR2 SVGAGI. DNA for the CDR3: TGTGCCAGCAGTTACTCCGCGGGGGAGGAGACCCAGTACTTC. The encoded protein is CASSYSAGEETQYF.

This clonotype appeared many times. The chain employs TRBV27 and TRBJ2-1, with 13 bases fitting TRBD2. Germline V CDR1 and CDR2: MNHEY, SMNVEV (reference sequence). The V and J ends lost 7 bases and 9 bases, in that order; junction bases with no gene match: 9. This CDR3 region has 15 residues. In DNA, the CDR3 is TGTGCCAGCAAGACACTAGCGGGAGGGCCGGGTGAGCAGTTCTTC. Translated: CASKTLAGGPGEQFF.

The V and J genes are TRBV20-1 and TRBJ2-7; TRBD1 agrees at 8 bases. The CDR3 consists of 13 residues. CDR1 DFQATT and CDR2 SNEGSKA come from the germline V gene (reference sequence). Unmatched junction bases numbered 6, after V lost 4 bases and J lost 4 bases. DNA of the CDR3: TGCAGTGCTATAGTACAGGGGGTATACGAGCAGTACTTC. Translation gives CSAIVQGVYEQYF.

About this clonotype: A single base separates this from a much larger clone, so it may be a read error. V usage is TRBV6-6 and J usage is TRBJ2-5; 10 positions agree with TRBD2. Germline V gene lookup returns CDR1 MNHNY and CDR2 SVGAGI (reference sequence). The CDR3 runs to 15 residues. The CDR3 DNA sequence: TGTGCCAGCGGTTACTCACTAGCGGGACAAGAGACCCAGTACTTC. Its protein is CASGYSLAGQETQYF.

The chain employs TRBV10-3 and TRBJ2-2; TRBD2 matches 7 bases. Germline V gives CDR1 ENHRY, CDR2 SYGVKD. J lost 9 bases, V lost 8 bases, and 15 bases had no gene match. This CDR3 has 15 residues. CDR3 in amino acids: CAISPAGLQMRELFF. DNA for the CDR3: TGTGCCATCTCACCAGCGGGATTACAAATGCGGGAGCTGTTTTTT.

The rearrangement uses TRBV5-1 and TRBJ1-1, with D unclear. V shed 0 bases and J shed 3 bases, with 15 bases lying between them. CDR1 and CDR2 (germline): SGHRS, YFSETQ. The CDR3 is 16 residues long. The CDR3: CASSLVGSRWDTEAFF. CDR3 nucleotides: TGCGCCAGCAGCTTGGTAGGTTCCCGTTGGGACACTGAAGCTTTCTTT.

This chain joins TRBV29-1 and TRBJ2-3; tentative D call: TRBD2 (6 bases). Germline CDR1 is SQVTM and CDR2 is ANQGSEA. V lost 4 bases to trimming and J lost 4 bases, with 15 bases between them. The CDR3 length is 14 residues. The CDR3 DNA sequence: TGCAGCGTTGTTCACGGGAGAGGTTCAGATACGCAGTATTTT. This translates into CSVVHGRGSDTQYF.

Regarding this clonotype: Since a much larger clone is just one base distant, this may be a read error. The CDR3 nucleotides are TGCAGCGTTCGGGCGGGGGAGACCCGGTACTTC. It specifies CSVRAGETRYF. V usage is TRBV29-1 and J usage is TRBJ2-5, with 7 nucleotides matching TRBD2. Per the germline V gene, CDR1 is SQVTM and CDR2 is ANQGSEA. The CDR3 runs to 11 residues.

This clonotype occurred a few times. CDR3 residues: CSVEGGGLNEQFF. Here the CDR3 DNA reads TGCAGCGTTGAGGGGGGAGGGCTGAATGAGCAGTTCTTC. V and J are TRBV29-1 and TRBJ2-1; 7 nucleotides line up with TRBD2. CDR3 length: 13 amino acids. Germline CDR1 reads SQVTM; CDR2 reads ANQGSEA. Trimming at V came to 3 bases and at J to 7 bases, leaving 6 bases not matched to a gene.

This clonotype was detected only a few times. This chain links TRBV20-1 with TRBJ2-1; perhaps TRBD1 as D (7 bases). Germline V gene sequence: CDR1 DFQATT, CDR2 SNEGSKA (reference sequence). The V and J ends lost 4 bases and 8 bases respectively, with 12 bases between them. This CDR3 has 12 amino acids. The CDR3 sequence is CSAKEGAHEQFF. CDR3 nucleotides: TGCAGTGCTAAGGAGGGGGCTCATGAGCAGTTCTTC.

CDR3 amino acids: CATSDPDLRRGVYNEQFF. CDR3 nucleotide sequence: TGTGCCACCAGTGACCCTGACTTGCGGAGGGGGGTATACAATGAGCAGTTCTTC. The rearrangement uses TRBV24-1 and TRBJ2-1; D assignment may be TRBD1 or TRBD2 (6 bases each). Germline V gene lookup returns CDR1 KGHDR and CDR2 SFDVKD. V lost 4 bases, J lost 4 bases, and 22 bases lay in between. This CDR3 region has 18 residues.

Many counts were recorded for this clonotype. The chain employs TRBV2 and TRBJ2-1, with no clear D. Trimming shortened V by 4 bases and J by 3 bases, and 16 bases separated the two germline ends. This CDR3 spans 16 amino acids. CDR1 is SNHLY and CDR2 is FYNNEI in the germline V gene. The CDR3 here is CASSVLLTTLYNEQFF. In nucleotides, the CDR3 is TGTGCCAGCAGTGTGCTCCTAACGACCCTCTACAATGAGCAGTTCTTC. Filled out from reference TRBV2 and TRBJ2-1, the complete variable domain reads EPEVTQTPSHQVTQMGQEVILRCVPISNHLYFYWYRQILGQKVEFLVSFYNNEISEKSEIFDDQFSVERPDGSNFTLKIRSTKLEDSAMYFCASSVLLTTLYNEQFFGPGTRLTVL.

In regard to this clonotype: One end of the junction varies from germline; a read error may be responsible. The chain has TRBV9 and TRBJ2-5, with 9 nucleotides matching TRBD2. The V gene's germline CDR1 is SGDLS and CDR2 YYNGEE. CDR3 length equals 14 residues. The CDR3 is CASSVVAGAYNEQF. The CDR3 DNA follows: TGTGCCAGCAGCGTAGTAGCGGGGGCCTACAATGAGCAGTTC.

This clonotype has a handful of counts. Germline is not matched at one junction end, which may reflect a read error. The chain combines TRBV5-1 with TRBJ2-4; D is ambiguous. Germline CDR1 reads SGHRS; CDR2 reads YFSETQ. The CDR3 is made up of 13 amino acids. CDR3: CASSPKTGNTQYF. The DNA for the CDR3 is TGCGCCAGCAGCCCCAAGACGGGCAACACTCAGTACTTC.

The chain is built from TRBV12-3 or TRBV12-4 and TRBJ1-2, with a tentative D call TRBD1 (5 bases). This CDR3 has 14 amino acids. CDR3 sequence reads: CAGSCGGYDYGYTF. The CDR3 nucleotides read TGTGCTGGCAGTTGCGGGGGGTATGACTATGGCTACACCTTC.

This clonotype is classed as medium-sized (0.01 to 0.1%). The chain couples TRBV11-3 to TRBJ1-5; 7 bases fit TRBD1. There are 15 residues in the CDR3. The J segment lost 7 bases and the V segment lost 5 bases, leaving 11 bases of the junction unmatched. CDR1 and CDR2 (germline): SGHNT, YENEEA. The CDR3 here is CASSHRQGVGQPQHF. DNA of the CDR3: TGTGCCAGCAGCCACCGACAGGGAGTGGGCCAGCCCCAGCATTTT.

Written as DNA, the CDR3 is TGTGCCAGCAGCCGAGCGGGACGGGATGAGCAGTTCTTC. It codes for CASSRAGRDEQFF. This chain connects TRBV7-2 to TRBJ2-1, with TRBD2 matching 7 bases. With 5 bases clipped from V and 8 bases from J, the junction kept 6 bases outside the gene matches. There are 13 residues in the CDR3. Germline-derived CDR1 and CDR2 are SGHTA and FQGNSA.

The CDR3 loop reads CASSVGPSGMSDTQYF. DNA for the CDR3: TGTGCCAGCAGCGTAGGTCCCAGCGGGATGTCAGATACGCAGTATTTT. V and J are TRBV9 and TRBJ2-3; 7 bases line up with TRBD2. Germline V gene lookup returns CDR1 SGDLS and CDR2 YYNGEE. Trimming cost V 0 bases and J 4 bases; bases outside gene matches: 8. The CDR3 sequence is 16 residues long.

The table lists this clonotype with a few counts. The V call is TRBV7-8, the J call TRBJ2-5; 7 bases agree with TRBD2. V dropped 5 bases and J dropped 1; count of bases not matched to a gene: 7. The CDR3 totals 15 residues. The germline V gene has CDR1 SGHVS and CDR2 FQNEAQ. The CDR3 region is CASSPRQRGQETQYF. The CDR3 DNA sequence: TGTGCCAGCAGCCCCCGCCAGCGGGGCCAAGAGACCCAGTACTTC.

This clonotype has a handful of counts. The genes are TRBV29-1 and TRBJ2-7, with TRBD1 identical over 9 bases. The CDR3 runs 13 residues. Losses at the gene ends were 3 bases for V and 3 bases for J; bases not matched to a gene: 3. Germline V CDR1 and CDR2: SQVTM, ANQGSEA. The CDR3 loop is CSVEGQGHYEQYF. CDR3 in DNA: TGCAGCGTTGAGGGACAGGGCCACTACGAGCAGTACTTC.

This clonotype was detected ten times or more. This chain links TRBV4-2 with TRBJ2-3, with 14 bases lining up with TRBD2. The V segment lost 4 bases and the J segment 2 bases; nucleotides outside the gene matches: 11. Germline-derived CDR1 and CDR2 are LGHNA and YNFKEQ. There are 19 residues in the CDR3. CDR3 protein: CASSRRTSGRPNATDTQYF. CDR3 in DNA: TGTGCCAGCAGCCGCCGGACTAGCGGGAGGCCGAATGCCACAGATACGCAGTATTTT.

This clonotype was picked up many times. The rearrangement uses TRBV4-1 and TRBJ2-7; D unclear. Germline values: CDR1 MGHRA, CDR2 YSYEKL. Trimming stripped 1 base from V and 3 bases from J, with 10 bases between. CDR3 size: 14 residues. The CDR3 loop is CASSQGQFIYEQYF. The CDR3 DNA reads as TGCGCCAGCAGCCAAGGTCAGTTCATCTACGAGCAGTACTTC.

To note about this clonotype: Being one base from a much bigger clone, this may be a read error. The genes are TRBV18 and TRBJ1-6; D is possibly TRBD1 (6 bases). The CDR3 loop spans 17 amino acids. V lost 4 bases and J 5 bases, leaving 18 bases between the germline ends. Germline V gene data show CDR1 as KGHSH and CDR2 as LQKENI. This chain's CDR3 is CASSRAGADVNNSPLHF. CDR3 DNA sequence: TGTGCCAGCTCACGGGCGGGGGCGGACGTCAATAATTCACCCCTCCACTTT.

This clonotype turned up a few times. This sequence joins TRBV12-3 or TRBV12-4 and TRBJ1-5, with 8 bases fitting TRBD1. This CDR3 has 14 residues. The V segment lost 6 bases and the J segment 7 bases; nucleotides outside the gene matches: 8. CDR3 in DNA: TGTGCCAGCAGCCCTGGGACAGGAGGGCAGCCCCAGCATTTT. Translation gives CASSPGTGGQPQHF.